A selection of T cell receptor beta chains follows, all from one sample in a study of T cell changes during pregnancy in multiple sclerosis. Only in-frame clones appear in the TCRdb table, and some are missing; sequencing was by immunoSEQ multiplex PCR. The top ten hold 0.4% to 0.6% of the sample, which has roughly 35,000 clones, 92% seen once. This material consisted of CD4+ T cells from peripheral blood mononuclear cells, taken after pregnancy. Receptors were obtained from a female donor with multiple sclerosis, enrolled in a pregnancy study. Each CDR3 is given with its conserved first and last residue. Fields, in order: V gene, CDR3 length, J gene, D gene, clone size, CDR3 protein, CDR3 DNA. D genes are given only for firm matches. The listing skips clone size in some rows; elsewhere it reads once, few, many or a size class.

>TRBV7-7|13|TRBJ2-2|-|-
CASSSQITGELFF
TGTGCCAGCAGCTCCCAGATCACCGGGGAGCTGTTTTTT
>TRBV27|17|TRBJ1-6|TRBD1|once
CASSPDRGSSYNSPLHF
TGTGCCAGCAGCCCTGACAGGGGGAGCTCCTATAATTCACCCCTCCACTTT
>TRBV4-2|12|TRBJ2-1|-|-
CASSPPDGGRFF
TGTGCCAGCAGCCCGCCCGATGGAGGTAGGTTCTTC
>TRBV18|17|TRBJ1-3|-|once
CASSPRDLVTSGNTIYF
TGTGCCAGCTCACCACGTGATTTAGTAACCTCTGGAAACACCATATATTTT
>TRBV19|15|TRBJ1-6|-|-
CASKFDWGLNSPLHF
TGTGCCAGTAAATTTGACTGGGGCTTAAATTCACCCCTCCACTTT
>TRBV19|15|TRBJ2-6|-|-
CASSIEGAGANVLTF
TGTGCCAGTAGTATCGAGGGGGCTGGGGCCAACGTCCTGACTTTC
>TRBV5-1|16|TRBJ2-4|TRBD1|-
CASSSSTGGSKNIQYF
TGCGCCAGCAGCTCCTCGACAGGGGGCTCCAAAAACATTCAGTACTTC
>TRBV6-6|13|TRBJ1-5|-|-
CASGRGAGEPQHF
TGTGCCAGCGGCCGGGGGGCCGGGGAGCCCCAGCATTTT
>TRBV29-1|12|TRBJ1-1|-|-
CSVEQVNTEAFF
TGCAGCGTTGAACAGGTGAACACTGAAGCTTTCTTT
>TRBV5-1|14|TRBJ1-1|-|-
CASSLVGGDTEAFF
TGCGCCAGCAGCTTGGTTGGGGGGGACACTGAAGCTTTCTTT
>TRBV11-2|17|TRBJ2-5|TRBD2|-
CASSSSAGGPGRETQYF
TGTGCCAGCAGCTCTTCGGCGGGAGGCCCCGGGCGAGAGACCCAGTACTTC
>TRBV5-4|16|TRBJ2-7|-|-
CASSLDLATAAYEQYF
TGTGCCAGCAGCTTGGATCTGGCGACAGCAGCCTACGAGCAGTACTTC
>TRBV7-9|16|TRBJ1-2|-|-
CASSPGGGRVFYGYTF
TGTGCCAGCAGCCCCGGGGGGGGCAGGGTCTTCTATGGCTACACCTTC
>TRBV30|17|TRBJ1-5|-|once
CAWSVPLGTNSNQPQHF
TGTGCCTGGAGTGTCCCTTTAGGGACAAATAGCAATCAGCCCCAGCATTTT
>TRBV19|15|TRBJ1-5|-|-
CASSIRWESNQPQHF
TGTGCCAGTAGTATCCGTTGGGAGAGCAATCAGCCCCAGCATTTT
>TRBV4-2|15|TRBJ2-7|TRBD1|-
CASSQEGDRKDEQYF
TGTGCCAGCAGCCAAGAGGGGGACAGAAAAGACGAGCAGTACTTC
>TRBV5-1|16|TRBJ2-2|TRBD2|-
CASSLTASGRSGELFF
TGCGCCAGCAGCTTGACGGCTAGCGGGAGGAGCGGGGAGCTGTTTTTT
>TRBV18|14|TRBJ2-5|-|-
CASSFGTPQETQYF
TGTGCCAGCTCATTCGGGACTCCCCAAGAGACCCAGTACTTC
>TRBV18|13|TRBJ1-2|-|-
CASSPDKNYGYTF
TGTGCCAGCTCACCAGACAAAAACTATGGCTACACCTTC
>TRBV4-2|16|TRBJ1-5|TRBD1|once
CASSQSGGKSNQPQHF
TGTGCCAGCAGCCAATCAGGGGGGAAAAGCAATCAGCCCCAGCATTTT
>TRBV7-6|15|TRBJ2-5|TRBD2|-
CASSPGEGLAETQYF
TGTGCCAGCAGTCCAGGGGAGGGACTAGCGGAGACCCAGTACTTC
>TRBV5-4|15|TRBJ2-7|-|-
CASSLDPGSSYEQYF
TGTGCCAGCAGCTTGGACCCTGGTAGCTCCTACGAGCAGTACTTC
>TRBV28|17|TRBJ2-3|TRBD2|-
CASSLIRAAGEADTQYF
TGTGCCAGCAGTTTAATTCGGGCGGCGGGAGAGGCAGATACGCAGTATTTT
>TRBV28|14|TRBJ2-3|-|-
CASSSGGQADTQYF
TGTGCCAGCAGTTCAGGGGGGCAAGCAGATACGCAGTATTTT
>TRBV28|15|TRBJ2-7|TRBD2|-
CASSLSAGGPYEQYF
TGTGCCAGCAGTTTGTCGGCGGGAGGGCCCTACGAGCAGTACTTC
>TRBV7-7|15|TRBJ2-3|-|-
CASSLGQLSTDTQYF
TGTGCCAGCAGCTTAGGACAGCTAAGCACAGATACGCAGTATTTT
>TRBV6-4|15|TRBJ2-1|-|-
CASSDSGGAYNEQFF
TGTGCCAGCAGTGACTCGGGGGGAGCGTACAATGAGCAGTTCTTC
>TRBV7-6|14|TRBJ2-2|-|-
CASSLDFRRRELFF
TGTGCCAGCAGCTTAGATTTCAGGCGCCGGGAGCTGTTTTTT
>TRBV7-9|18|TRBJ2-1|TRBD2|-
CASSPVEFAGGPVNEQFF
TGTGCCAGCAGCCCTGTGGAATTTGCGGGAGGGCCTGTGAATGAGCAGTTCTTC
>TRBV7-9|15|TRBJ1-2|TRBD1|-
CASSLEGGQGYGYTF
TGTGCCAGCAGCTTAGAGGGGGGACAGGGCTATGGCTACACCTTC
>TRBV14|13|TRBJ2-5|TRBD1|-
CASSGQVQETQYF
TGTGCCAGCAGTGGACAGGTGCAAGAGACCCAGTACTTC
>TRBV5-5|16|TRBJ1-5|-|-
CASSLAGGASNQPQHF
TGTGCCAGCAGCTTGGCCGGGGGGGCGAGCAATCAGCCCCAGCATTTT
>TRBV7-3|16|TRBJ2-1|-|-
CASSPGAARSYNEQFF
TGTGCCAGCAGCCCGGGAGCGGCAAGATCATACAATGAGCAGTTCTTC
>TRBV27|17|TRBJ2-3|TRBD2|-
CASSFRTSGSDTDTQYF
TGTGCCAGCAGTTTCCGGACTAGCGGGAGTGATACAGATACGCAGTATTTT
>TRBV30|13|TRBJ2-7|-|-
CAWSVQLRGEQYF
TGTGCCTGGAGTGTACAACTACGGGGGGAGCAGTACTTC
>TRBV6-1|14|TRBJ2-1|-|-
CASWQGRTYNEQFF
TGTGCCAGCTGGCAGGGAAGGACCTACAATGAGCAGTTCTTC
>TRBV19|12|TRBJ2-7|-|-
CATRDSSYEQYF
TGTGCCACCCGGGACTCCTCCTACGAGCAGTACTTC
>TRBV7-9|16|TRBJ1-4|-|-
CASSSGAGAFNEKLFF
TGTGCCAGCAGCTCAGGGGCGGGGGCTTTTAATGAAAAACTGTTTTTT
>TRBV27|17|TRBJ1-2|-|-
CASSPVGGVMGPYGYTF
TGTGCCAGCAGTCCCGTCGGAGGGGTGATGGGCCCCTATGGCTACACCTTC
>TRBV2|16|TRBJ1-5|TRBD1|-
CASSVPGTGPNQPQHF
TGTGCCAGCAGTGTCCCAGGGACAGGACCTAATCAGCCCCAGCATTTT
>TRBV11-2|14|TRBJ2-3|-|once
CASGRVAFTDTQYF
TGTGCCAGCGGGAGAGTAGCGTTCACAGATACGCAGTATTTT
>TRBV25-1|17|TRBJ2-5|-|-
CASSEGLIGGYEETQYF
TGTGCCAGCAGTGAAGGTTTGATTGGAGGGTACGAGGAGACCCAGTACTTC
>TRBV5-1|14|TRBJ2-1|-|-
CASSFRPGEHEQFF
TGCGCCAGCAGCTTTCGGCCAGGGGAACATGAGCAGTTCTTC
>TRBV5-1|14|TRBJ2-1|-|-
CASSLTGVYNEQFF
TGCGCCAGCAGCTTAACAGGCGTCTACAATGAGCAGTTCTTC
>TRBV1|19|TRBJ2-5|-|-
CTSSQWSPLSHRGKETQYF
TGCACCAGCAGCCAATGGTCTCCATTGTCGCACAGGGGGAAAGAGACCCAGTACTTC
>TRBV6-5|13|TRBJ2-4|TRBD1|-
CASSWDRVAIQYF
TGTGCCAGCAGCTGGGACAGGGTAGCCATTCAGTACTTC
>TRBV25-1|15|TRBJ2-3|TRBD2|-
CASSEGLAGTDTQYF
TGTGCCAGCAGTGAGGGACTAGCGGGCACAGATACGCAGTATTTT
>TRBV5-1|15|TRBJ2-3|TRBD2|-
CASSLRGVHTDTQYF
TGCGCCAGCAGCCTCCGGGGGGTTCACACTGATACGCAGTATTTT
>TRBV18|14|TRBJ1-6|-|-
CASSGEGRTSPLHF
TGTGCCAGCTCAGGAGAGGGCCGAACCTCACCCCTCCACTTT
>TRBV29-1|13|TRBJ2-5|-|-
CSASTRDGETQYF
TGCAGCGCCTCAACTAGGGATGGCGAGACCCAGTACTTC